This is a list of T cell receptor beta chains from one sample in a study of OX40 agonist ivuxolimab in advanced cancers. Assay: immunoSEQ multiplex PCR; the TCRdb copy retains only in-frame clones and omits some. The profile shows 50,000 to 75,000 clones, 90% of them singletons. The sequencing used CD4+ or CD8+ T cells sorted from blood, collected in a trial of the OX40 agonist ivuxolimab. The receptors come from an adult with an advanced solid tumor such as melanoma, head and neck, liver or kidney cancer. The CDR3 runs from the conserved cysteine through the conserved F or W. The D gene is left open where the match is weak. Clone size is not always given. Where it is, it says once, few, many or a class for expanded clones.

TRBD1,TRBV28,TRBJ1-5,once,CASSGDSSNQPQHF,TGTGCCAGCAGTGGGGACAGTAGCAATCAGCCCCAGCATTTT
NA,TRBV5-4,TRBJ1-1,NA,CASSRPGSNTEAFF,TGTGCCAGCAGCCGGCCGGGGTCGAACACTGAAGCTTTCTTT
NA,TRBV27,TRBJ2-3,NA,CASSLYALVRAGSTDTQYF,TGTGCCAGCAGTTTATACGCCCTAGTCAGGGCCGGAAGCACAGATACGCAGTATTTT
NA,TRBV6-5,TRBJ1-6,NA,CASTTTGIGNSPLHF,TGTGCCAGCACCACAACAGGGATCGGGAATTCACCCCTCCACTTT
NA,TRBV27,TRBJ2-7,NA,CASRSTGLREQYF,TGTGCCAGCAGGTCGACAGGATTGCGCGAGCAGTACTTC
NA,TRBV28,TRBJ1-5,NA,CASSLFGTESYSNQPQHF,TGTGCCAGCAGTTTATTCGGCACAGAATCCTATAGCAATCAGCCCCAGCATTTT
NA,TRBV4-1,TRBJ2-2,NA,CASGSSQGPANTGELFF,TGCGCCAGCGGATCCTCCCAGGGGCCGGCGAACACCGGGGAGCTGTTTTTT
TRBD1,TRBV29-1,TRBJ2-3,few,CSVEKTGETDTQYF,TGCAGCGTTGAAAAGACAGGGGAAACAGATACGCAGTATTTT
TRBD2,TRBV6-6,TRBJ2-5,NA,CASSSTSGRGETQYF,TGTGCCAGCAGCTCCACTAGCGGGAGGGGAGAGACCCAGTACTTC
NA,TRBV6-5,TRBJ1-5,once,CASKPGNNQPQHF,TGTGCCAGCAAACCAGGGAACAATCAGCCCCAGCATTTT
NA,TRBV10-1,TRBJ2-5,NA,CASSEADQETQYF,TGCGCCAGCAGTGAGGCAGACCAAGAGACCCAGTACTTC
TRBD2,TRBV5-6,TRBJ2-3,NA,CASSLLAGGPPTQYF,TGTGCCAGCAGCTTACTAGCGGGAGGGCCTCCTACGCAGTATTTT
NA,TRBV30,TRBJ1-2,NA,CAWTHTTGYTF,TGTGCCTGGACTCACACAACCGGCTACACCTTC
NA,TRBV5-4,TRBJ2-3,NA,CASSSTLDTQYF,TGTGCCAGCAGCTCCACCTTGGATACGCAGTATTTT
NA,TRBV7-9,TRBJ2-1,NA,CASSLWLNNEQFF,TGTGCCAGCAGCTTGTGGCTCAACAATGAGCAGTTCTTC
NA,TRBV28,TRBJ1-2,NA,CASTTRWGAGGYTF,TGTGCCAGCACCACGAGATGGGGGGCGGGTGGCTACACCTTC
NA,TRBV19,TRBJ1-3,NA,CASSTDSRFSGNTIYF,TGTGCCAGTAGTACGGACAGCCGATTCTCTGGGAACACCATATATTTT
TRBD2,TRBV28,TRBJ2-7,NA,CASSSGLAGAYEQYF,TGTGCCAGCAGTTCTGGACTAGCGGGGGCCTACGAGCAGTACTTC
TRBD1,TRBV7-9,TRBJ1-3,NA,CASSYTGTAHSGNTIYF,TGTGCCAGCAGCTATACCGGGACAGCCCACTCTGGAAACACCATATATTTT
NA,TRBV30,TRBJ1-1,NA,CAWSVVGQGGTEAFF,TGTGCCTGGAGTGTGGTCGGGCAGGGCGGCACTGAAGCTTTCTTT
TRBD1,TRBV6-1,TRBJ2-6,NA,CASSAKPGQQISSGANVLTF,TGTGCCAGCAGTGCCAAACCGGGACAGCAGATAAGTTCTGGGGCCAACGTCCTGACTTTC
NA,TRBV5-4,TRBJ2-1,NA,CASSRRFGTDSSYNEQFF,TGTGCCAGCAGCCGAAGATTTGGGACTGACAGCTCCTACAATGAGCAGTTCTTC
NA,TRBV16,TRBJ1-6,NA,CASSQLLGLPLHF,TGTGCCAGCAGCCAATTATTGGGTTTACCCCTCCACTTT
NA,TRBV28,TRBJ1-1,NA,CASSYPIWGDTEAFF,TGTGCCAGCAGTTACCCGATATGGGGGGACACTGAAGCTTTCTTT
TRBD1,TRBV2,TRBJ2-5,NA,CASGEDRVRETQYF,TGTGCCAGCGGGGAGGACAGGGTTCGGGAGACCCAGTACTTC
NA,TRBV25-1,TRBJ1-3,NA,CASSDAGQGGNTIYF,TGTGCCAGCAGTGATGCGGGGCAGGGTGGAAACACCATATATTTT
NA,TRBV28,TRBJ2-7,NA,CASSLGGEQYF,TGTGCCAGCAGTTTAGGGGGCGAGCAGTACTTC
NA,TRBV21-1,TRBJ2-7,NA,CAILLLSGTPKKNYEQYF,TGTGCCATCCTCCTTCTATCCGGGACACCCAAAAAGAACTACGAGCAGTACTTC
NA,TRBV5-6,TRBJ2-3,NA,CASSLGMSGSSTDTQYF,TGTGCCAGCAGCTTGGGTATGAGCGGTAGCTCCACAGATACGCAGTATTTT
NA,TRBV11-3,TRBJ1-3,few,CASSPDGEGSSGNTIYF,TGTGCCAGCAGCCCAGATGGGGAGGGCAGCTCTGGAAACACCATATATTTT
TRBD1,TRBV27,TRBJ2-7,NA,CASSLQGVHEQYF,TGTGCCAGCAGTTTACAGGGGGTCCACGAGCAGTACTTC
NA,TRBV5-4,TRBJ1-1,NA,CASSLSAGMNTEAFF,TGTGCCAGCAGCTTGTCGGCCGGAATGAACACTGAAGCTTTCTTT
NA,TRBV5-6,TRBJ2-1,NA,CASIKVSSYNEQFF,TGTGCCAGCATCAAAGTCTCCTCCTACAATGAGCAGTTCTTC
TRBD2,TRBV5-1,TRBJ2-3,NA,CASSSTSGTGKNTQYF,TGCGCCAGCAGCTCAACTAGCGGGACGGGGAAAAATACGCAGTATTTT
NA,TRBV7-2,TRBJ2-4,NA,CASTTEAKNIQYF,TGTGCCAGCACCACGGAAGCCAAAAACATTCAGTACTTC
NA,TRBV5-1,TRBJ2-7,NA,CASSWGLALGEQYF,TGCGCCAGCAGCTGGGGACTGGCTCTAGGCGAGCAGTACTTC
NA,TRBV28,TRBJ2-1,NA,CASSFHGKEEQFF,TGTGCCAGCAGTTTTCATGGTAAGGAGGAGCAGTTCTTC
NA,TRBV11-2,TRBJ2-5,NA,CASSLARGMPTQETQYF,TGTGCCAGCAGCTTAGCGCGAGGGATGCCGACCCAAGAGACCCAGTACTTC
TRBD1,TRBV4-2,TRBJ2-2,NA,CASSQAGGQGSTGELFF,TGTGCCAGCAGCCAAGCCGGGGGACAGGGGAGCACCGGGGAGCTGTTTTTT
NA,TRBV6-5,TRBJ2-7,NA,CASSSPTQQYF,TGTGCCAGCAGTTCCCCTACCCAGCAGTACTTC
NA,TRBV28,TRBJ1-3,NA,CASSLWGDGITGNTIYF,TGTGCCAGCAGTTTGTGGGGGGACGGGATCACTGGAAACACCATATATTTT
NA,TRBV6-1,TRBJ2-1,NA,CASVRPGTYNEQFF,TGTGCCAGCGTCCGGCCTGGGACCTACAATGAGCAGTTCTTC
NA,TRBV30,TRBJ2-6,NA,CAWTGSGANVLTF,TGTGCCTGGACAGGGTCTGGGGCCAACGTCCTGACTTTC
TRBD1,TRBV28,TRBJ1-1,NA,CASRSLGTGNTEAFF,TGTGCCAGCAGGAGTCTCGGGACAGGGAACACTGAAGCTTTCTTT
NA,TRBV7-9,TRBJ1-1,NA,CASSGDGGAWAEAFF,TGTGCCAGCAGCGGAGATGGGGGGGCCTGGGCTGAAGCTTTCTTT
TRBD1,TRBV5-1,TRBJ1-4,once,CASSLNGGTEREKLFF,TGCGCCAGCAGCTTAAATGGCGGGACAGAGCGAGAAAAACTGTTTTTT
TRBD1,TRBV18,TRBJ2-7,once,CASSPLRTGEIRTYEQYF,TGTGCCAGCTCACCTCTTCGGACAGGGGAGATTAGGACCTACGAGCAGTACTTC
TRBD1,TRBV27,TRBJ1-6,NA,CASTVQGQSYNSPLHF,TGTGCCAGCACCGTCCAGGGACAGTCCTATAATTCACCCCTCCACTTT
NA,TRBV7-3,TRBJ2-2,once,CASSLGTNTGELFF,TGTGCCAGCAGCCTCGGGACGAACACCGGGGAGCTGTTTTTT
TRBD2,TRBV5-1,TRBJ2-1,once,CASSLLAGVGLSSYNEQFF,TGCGCCAGCAGCTTGTTAGCGGGAGTAGGTTTGAGCTCCTACAATGAGCAGTTCTTC